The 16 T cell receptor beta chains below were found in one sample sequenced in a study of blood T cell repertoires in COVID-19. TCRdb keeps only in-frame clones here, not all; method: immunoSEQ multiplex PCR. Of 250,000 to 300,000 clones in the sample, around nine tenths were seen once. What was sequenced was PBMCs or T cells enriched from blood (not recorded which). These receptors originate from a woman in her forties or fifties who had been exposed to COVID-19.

CDR3 loop: CASSPEIAGANEQFF. The CDR3 DNA is TGTGCCAGCAGTCCCGAGATAGCGGGGGCCAATGAGCAGTTCTTC. The chain joins TRBV27 to TRBJ2-1, with TRBD2 matching over 9 bases. The CDR3 length is 15 residues. Germline assignment: CDR1 MNHEY and CDR2 SMNVEV (reference sequence). Unmatched junction bases numbered 8, after V lost 5 bases and J lost 6 bases.

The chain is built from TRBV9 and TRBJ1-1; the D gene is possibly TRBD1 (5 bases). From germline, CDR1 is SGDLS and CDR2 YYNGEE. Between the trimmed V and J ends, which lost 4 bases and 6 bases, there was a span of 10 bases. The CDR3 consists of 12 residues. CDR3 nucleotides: TGTGCCAGCAGCCCCGGGGGATCTGAAGCTTTCTTT. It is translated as CASSPGGSEAFF.

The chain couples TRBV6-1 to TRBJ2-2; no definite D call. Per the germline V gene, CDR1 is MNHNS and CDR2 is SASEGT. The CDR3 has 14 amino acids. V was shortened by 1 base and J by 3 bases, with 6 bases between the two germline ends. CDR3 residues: CASSEDRDTGELFF. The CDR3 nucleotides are TGTGCCAGCAGTGAAGACCGAGACACCGGGGAGCTGTTTTTT.

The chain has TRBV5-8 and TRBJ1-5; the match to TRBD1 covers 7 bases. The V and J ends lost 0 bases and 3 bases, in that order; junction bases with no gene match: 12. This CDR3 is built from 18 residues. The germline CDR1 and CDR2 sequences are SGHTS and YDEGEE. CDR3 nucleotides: TGTGCCAGCAGCTTGGTAGGAATGGGACAGTTGAACAATCAGCCCCAGCATTTT. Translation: CASSLVGMGQLNNQPQHF.

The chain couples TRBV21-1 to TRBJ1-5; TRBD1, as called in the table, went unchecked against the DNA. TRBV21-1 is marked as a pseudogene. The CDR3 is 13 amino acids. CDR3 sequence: CASSLTTTQPQHF. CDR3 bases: TGTGCCAGCAGCCTAACGACAACTCAGCCCCAGCATTTT.

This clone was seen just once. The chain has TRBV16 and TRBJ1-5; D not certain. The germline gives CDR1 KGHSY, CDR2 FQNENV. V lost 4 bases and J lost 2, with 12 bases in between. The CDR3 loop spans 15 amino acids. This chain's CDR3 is CASSPRSEGNQPQHF. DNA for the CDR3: TGTGCCAGCAGCCCCCGTAGCGAAGGCAATCAGCCCCAGCATTTT.

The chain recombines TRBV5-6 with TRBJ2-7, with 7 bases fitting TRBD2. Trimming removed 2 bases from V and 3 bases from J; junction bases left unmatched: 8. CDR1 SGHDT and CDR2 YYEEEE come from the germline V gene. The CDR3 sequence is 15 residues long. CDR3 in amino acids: CASSFRAGDFYEQYF. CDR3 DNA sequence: TGTGCCAGCAGCTTCAGGGCGGGGGATTTCTACGAGCAGTACTTC.

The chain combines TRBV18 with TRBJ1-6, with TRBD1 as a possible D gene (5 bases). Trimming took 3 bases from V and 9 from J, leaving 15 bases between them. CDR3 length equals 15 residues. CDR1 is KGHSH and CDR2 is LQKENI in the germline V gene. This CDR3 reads CASSPSRGSSSPLHF. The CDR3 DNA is TGTGCCAGCTCACCGTCGCGGGGCTCCAGTTCACCCCTCCACTTT.

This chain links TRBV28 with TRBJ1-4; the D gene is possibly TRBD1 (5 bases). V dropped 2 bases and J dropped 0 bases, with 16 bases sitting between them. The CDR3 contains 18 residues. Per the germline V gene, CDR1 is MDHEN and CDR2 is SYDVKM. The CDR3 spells CASSLIVVRGATNEKLFF. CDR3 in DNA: TGTGCCAGCAGTTTAATTGTTGTTCGGGGGGCAACTAATGAAAAACTGTTTTTT.

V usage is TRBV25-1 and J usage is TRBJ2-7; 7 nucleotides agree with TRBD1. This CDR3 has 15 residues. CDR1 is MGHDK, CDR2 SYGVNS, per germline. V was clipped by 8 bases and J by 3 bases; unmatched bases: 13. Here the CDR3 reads CASPPQAGTDYEQYF. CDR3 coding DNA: TGTGCCAGCCCCCCTCAAGCCGGGACAGACTACGAGCAGTACTTC.

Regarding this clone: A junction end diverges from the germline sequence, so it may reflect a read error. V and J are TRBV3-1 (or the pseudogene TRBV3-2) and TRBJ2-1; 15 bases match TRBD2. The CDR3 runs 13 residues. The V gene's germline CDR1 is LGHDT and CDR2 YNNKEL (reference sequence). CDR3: CASSYGTSGGQIF. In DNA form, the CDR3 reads TGTGCCAGCAGCTACGGGACTAGCGGGGGGCAAATCTTC.

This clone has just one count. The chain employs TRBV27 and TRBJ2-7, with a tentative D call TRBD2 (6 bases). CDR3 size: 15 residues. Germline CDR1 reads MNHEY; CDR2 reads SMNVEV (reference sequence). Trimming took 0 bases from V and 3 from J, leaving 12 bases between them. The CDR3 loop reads CASSLSDPGDYEQYF. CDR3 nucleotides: TGTGCCAGCAGTTTATCGGACCCGGGAGACTACGAGCAGTACTTC.

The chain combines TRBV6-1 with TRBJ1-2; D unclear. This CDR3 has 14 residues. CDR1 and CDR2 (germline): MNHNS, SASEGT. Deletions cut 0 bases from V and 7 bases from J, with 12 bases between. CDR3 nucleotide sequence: TGTGCCAGCAGTGAAGCAGGCTCTGCAGGTGGCTACACCTTC. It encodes CASSEAGSAGGYTF.

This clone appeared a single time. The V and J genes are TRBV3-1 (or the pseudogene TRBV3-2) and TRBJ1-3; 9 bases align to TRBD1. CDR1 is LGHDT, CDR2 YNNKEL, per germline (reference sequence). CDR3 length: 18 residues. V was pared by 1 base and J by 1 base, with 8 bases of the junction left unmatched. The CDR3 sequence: CASSQGQGVYNSGNTIYF. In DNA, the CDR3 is TGTGCCAGCAGCCAAGGACAGGGGGTTTACAATTCTGGAAACACCATATATTTT.

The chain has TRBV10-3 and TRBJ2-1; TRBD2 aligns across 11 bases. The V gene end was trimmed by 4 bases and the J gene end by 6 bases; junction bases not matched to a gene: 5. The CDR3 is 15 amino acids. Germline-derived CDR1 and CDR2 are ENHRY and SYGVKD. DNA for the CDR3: TGTGCCATCAGTGGGAATAGCGGGGGGGCCAATGAGCAGTTCTTC. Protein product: CAISGNSGGANEQFF.

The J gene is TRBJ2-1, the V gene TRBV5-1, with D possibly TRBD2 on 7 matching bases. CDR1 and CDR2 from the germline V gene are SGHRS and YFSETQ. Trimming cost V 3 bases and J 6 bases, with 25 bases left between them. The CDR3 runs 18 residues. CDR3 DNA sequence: TGCGCCAGCAGCTCAGCTTTGATGTGGCGGGGGCCCCTCAATGAGCAGTTCTTC. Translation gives CASSSALMWRGPLNEQFF.